The clone carrying this TCR beta chain showed up many times. Trimming cost V 3 bases and J 3 bases, with 22 bases left between them. Germline V lookup: CDR1 KGHSH, CDR2 LQKENI. The CDR3 runs to 18 residues. Each PCR replicate from the sorted subsets contained 200 to 250 ng DNA, which is some 32,000 T cell genomes. Sequencing used immunoSEQ multiplex PCR; TCRdb keeps in-frame clones, though not all of them. The table has roughly 1 million clones, under 80% seen once. The source of the sample is a study of shared clonotypes between healthy human individuals. The TCR was taken from a man younger than 30 in good health. Material: memory CD4+ T cells sorted from blood. Subset meaning: CD45RA-negative fraction. The V gene is TRBV18, the J gene TRBJ2-3, with D perhaps TRBD1 or TRBD2 (7 bases each). The CDR3 reads CASSPGLGGTAQTDTQYF. Here the CDR3 DNA reads TGTGCCAGCTCACCGGGGCTGGGGGGGACAGCACAGACAGATACGCAGTATTTT.